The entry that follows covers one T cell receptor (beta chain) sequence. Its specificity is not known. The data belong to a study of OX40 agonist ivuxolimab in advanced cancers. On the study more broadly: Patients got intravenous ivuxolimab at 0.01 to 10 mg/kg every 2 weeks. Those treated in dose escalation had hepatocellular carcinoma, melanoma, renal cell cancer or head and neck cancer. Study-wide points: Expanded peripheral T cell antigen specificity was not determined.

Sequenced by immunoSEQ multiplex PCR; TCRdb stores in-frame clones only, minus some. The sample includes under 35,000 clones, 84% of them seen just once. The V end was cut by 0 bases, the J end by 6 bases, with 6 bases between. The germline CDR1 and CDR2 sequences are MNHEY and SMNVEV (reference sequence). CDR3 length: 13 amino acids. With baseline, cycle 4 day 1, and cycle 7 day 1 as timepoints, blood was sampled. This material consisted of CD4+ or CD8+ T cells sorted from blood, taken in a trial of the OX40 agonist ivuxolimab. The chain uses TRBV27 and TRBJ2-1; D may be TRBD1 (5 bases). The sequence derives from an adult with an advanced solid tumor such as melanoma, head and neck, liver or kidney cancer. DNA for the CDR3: TGTGCCAGCAGTTTATCTACAGGCAATGAGCAGTTCTTC. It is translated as CASSLSTGNEQFF.